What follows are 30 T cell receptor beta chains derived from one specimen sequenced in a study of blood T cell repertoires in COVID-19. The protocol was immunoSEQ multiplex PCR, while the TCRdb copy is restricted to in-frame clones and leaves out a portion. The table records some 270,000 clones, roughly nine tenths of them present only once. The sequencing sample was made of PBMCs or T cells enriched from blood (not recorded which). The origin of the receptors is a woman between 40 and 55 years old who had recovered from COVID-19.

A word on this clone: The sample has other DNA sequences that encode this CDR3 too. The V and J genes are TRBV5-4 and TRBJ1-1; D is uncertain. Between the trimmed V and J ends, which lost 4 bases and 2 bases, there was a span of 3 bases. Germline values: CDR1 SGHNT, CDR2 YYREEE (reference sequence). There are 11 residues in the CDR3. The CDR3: CASSQNTEAFF. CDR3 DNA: TGTGCCAGCAGCCAAAACACTGAAGCTTTCTTT.

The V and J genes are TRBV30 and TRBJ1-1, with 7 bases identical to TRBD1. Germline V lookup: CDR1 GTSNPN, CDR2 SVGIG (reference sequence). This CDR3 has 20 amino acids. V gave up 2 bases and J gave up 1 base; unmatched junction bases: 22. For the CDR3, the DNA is TGTGCCTGGAGTCCCAGCATATGGACAGGCGATAGAGTCACGAACACTGAAGCTTTCTTT. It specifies CAWSPSIWTGDRVTNTEAFF.

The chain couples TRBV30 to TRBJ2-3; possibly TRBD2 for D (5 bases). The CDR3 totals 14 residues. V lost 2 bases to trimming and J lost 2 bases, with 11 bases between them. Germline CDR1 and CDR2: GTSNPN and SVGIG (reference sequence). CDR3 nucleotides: TGTGCCTGGAGTAGAGGCGGGCTCACAGATACGCAGTATTTT. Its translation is CAWSRGGLTDTQYF.

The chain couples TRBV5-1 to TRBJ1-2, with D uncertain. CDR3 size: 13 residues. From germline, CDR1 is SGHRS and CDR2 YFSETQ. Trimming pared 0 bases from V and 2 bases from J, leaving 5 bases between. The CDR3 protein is CASSLDTNYGYTF. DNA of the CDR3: TGCGCCAGCAGCTTGGACACGAACTATGGCTACACCTTC. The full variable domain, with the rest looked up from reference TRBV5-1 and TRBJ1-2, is KAGVTQTPRYLIKTRGQQVTLSCSPISGHRSVSWYQQTPGQGLQFLFEYFSETQRNKGNFPGRFSGRQFSNSRSEMNVSTLELGDSALYLCASSLDTNYGYTFGSGTRLTVV.

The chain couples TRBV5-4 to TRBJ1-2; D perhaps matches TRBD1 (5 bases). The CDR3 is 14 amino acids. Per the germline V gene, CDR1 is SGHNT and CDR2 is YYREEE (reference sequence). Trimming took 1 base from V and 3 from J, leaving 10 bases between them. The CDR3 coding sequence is TGTGCCAGCAGCTTGACCCCGGGGGACTATGGCTACACCTTC. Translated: CASSLTPGDYGYTF.

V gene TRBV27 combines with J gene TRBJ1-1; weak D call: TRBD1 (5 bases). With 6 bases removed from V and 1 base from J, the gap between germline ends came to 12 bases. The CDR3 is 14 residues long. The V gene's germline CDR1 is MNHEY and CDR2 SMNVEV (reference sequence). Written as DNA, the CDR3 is TGTGCCAGCAGGGATGGACACTCGAACACTGAAGCTTTCTTT. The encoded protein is CASRDGHSNTEAFF.

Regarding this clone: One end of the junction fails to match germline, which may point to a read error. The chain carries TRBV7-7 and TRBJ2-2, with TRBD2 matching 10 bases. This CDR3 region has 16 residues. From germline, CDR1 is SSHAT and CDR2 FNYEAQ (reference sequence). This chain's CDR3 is CASSPTSGIYTGELFF. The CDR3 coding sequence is TGTGCTAGCAGCCCCACTAGCGGGATTTACACCGGGGAGCTGTTTTTT.

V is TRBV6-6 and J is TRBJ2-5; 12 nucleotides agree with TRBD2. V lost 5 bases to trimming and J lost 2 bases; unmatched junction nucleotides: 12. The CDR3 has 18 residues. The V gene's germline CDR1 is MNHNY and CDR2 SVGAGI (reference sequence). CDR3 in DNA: TGTGCCAGCAGTCCCACTAATTACGGACTAGCGGGGCAAGAGACCCAGTACTTC. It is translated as CASSPTNYGLAGQETQYF.

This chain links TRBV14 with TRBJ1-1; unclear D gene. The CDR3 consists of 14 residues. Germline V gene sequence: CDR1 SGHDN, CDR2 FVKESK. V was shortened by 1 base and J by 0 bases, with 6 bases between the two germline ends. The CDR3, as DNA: TGTGCCAGCAGCCAAGCAGGATTGAACACTGAAGCTTTCTTT. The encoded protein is CASSQAGLNTEAFF.

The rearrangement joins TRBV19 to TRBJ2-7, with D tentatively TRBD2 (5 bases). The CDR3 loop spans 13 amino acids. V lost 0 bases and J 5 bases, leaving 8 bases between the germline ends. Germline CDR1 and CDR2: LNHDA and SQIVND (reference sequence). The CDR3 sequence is CASSIDRGDEQYF. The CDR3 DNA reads TGTGCCAGTAGTATAGATCGGGGAGACGAGCAGTACTTC.

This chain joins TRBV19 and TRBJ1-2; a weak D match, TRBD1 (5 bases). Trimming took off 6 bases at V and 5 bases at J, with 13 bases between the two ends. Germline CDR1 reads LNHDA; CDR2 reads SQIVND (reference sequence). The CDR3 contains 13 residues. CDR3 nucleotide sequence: TGTGCCAGTAGCCAAAGGGGCCGGTATGGCTACACCTTC. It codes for CASSQRGRYGYTF.

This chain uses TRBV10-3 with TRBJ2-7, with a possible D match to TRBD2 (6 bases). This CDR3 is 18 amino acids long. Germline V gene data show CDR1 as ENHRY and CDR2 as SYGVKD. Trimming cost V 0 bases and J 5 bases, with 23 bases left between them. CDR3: CAISESLLTAGFGDEQYF. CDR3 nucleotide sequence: TGTGCCATCAGTGAGTCCCTCTTGACAGCGGGCTTCGGGGACGAGCAGTACTTC.

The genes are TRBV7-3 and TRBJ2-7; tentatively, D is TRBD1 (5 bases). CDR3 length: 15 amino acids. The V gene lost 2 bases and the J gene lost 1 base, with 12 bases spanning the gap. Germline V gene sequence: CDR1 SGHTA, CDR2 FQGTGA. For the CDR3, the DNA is TGTGCCAGCAGCTTACACCAGGGATCGTCCTACGAGCAGTACTTC. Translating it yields CASSLHQGSSYEQYF.

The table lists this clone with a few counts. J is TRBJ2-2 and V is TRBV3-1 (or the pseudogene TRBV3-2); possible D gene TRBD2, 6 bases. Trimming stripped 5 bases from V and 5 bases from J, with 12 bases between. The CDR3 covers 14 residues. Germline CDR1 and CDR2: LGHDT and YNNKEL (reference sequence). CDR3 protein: CASSRRSGTGELFF. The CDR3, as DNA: TGTGCCAGCAGCAGACGAAGCGGGACCGGGGAGCTGTTTTTT.

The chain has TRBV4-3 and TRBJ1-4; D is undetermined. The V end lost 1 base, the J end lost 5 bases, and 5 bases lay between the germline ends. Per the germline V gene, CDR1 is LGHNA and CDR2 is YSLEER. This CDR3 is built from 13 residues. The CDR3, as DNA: TGCGCCAGCAGCCAAGCCAGAAATGAAAAACTGTTTTTT. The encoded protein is CASSQARNEKLFF.

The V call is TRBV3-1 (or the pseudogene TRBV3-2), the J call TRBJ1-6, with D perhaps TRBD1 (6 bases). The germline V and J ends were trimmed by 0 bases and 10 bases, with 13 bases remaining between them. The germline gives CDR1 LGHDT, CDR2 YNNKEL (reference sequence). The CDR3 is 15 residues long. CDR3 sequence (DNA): TGTGCCAGCAGCCAAGAGACCAGGGGCGGATCACCCCTCCACTTT. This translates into CASSQETRGGSPLHF.

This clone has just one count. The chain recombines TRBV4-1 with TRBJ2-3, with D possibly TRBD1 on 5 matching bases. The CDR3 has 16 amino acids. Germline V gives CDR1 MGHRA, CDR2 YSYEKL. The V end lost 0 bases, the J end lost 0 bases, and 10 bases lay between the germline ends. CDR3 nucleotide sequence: TGCGCCAGCAGCCAAGATCCAGGGCCTAGCACAGATACGCAGTATTTT. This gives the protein CASSQDPGPSTDTQYF.

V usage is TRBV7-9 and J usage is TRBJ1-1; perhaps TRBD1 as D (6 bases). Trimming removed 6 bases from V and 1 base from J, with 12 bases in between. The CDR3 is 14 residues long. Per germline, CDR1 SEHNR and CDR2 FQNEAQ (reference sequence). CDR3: CASRAGTPNTEAFF. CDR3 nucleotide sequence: TGTGCCAGCAGGGCCGGGACACCGAACACTGAAGCTTTCTTT.

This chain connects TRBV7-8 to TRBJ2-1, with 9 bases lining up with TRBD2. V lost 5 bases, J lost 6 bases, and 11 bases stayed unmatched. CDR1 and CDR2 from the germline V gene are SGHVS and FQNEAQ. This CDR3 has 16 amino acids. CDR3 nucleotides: TGTGCCAGCAGCGTCGTCGTGGCGGGAGGGGGCAATGAGCAGTTCTTC. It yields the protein CASSVVVAGGGNEQFF. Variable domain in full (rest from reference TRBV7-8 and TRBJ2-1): GAGVSQSPRYKVAKRGQDVALRCDPISGHVSLFWYQQALGQGPEFLTYFQNEAQLDKSGLPSDRFFAERPEGSVSTLKIQRTQQEDSAVYLCASSVVVAGGGNEQFFGPGTRLTVL.

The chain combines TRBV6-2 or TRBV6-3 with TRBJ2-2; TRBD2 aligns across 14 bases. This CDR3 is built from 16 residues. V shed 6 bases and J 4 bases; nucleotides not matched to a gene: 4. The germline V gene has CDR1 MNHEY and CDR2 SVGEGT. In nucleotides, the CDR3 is TGTGCCAGCAGCCTGACTAGCGGGAGGGTCACCGGGGAGCTGTTTTTT. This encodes CASSLTSGRVTGELFF.

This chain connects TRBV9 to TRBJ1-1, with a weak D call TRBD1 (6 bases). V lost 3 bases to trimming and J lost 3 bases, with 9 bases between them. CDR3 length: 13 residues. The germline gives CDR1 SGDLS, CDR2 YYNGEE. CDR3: CASSGQVYTEAFF. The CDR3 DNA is TGTGCCAGCAGCGGACAGGTCTACACTGAAGCTTTCTTT.

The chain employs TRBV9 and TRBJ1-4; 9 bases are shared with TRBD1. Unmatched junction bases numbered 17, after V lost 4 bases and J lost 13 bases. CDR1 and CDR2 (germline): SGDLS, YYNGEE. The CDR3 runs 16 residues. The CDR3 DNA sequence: TGTGCCAGCAGCCCCAAGGGACAGGGCCCCTGGGACGGACTGTTTTTT. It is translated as CASSPKGQGPWDGLFF.

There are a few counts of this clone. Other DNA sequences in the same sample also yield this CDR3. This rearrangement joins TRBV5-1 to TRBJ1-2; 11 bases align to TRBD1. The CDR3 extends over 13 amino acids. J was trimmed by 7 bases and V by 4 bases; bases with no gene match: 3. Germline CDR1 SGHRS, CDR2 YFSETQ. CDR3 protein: CASSPGQGAGYTF. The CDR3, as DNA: TGCGCCAGCAGCCCCGGACAGGGGGCTGGCTACACCTTC.

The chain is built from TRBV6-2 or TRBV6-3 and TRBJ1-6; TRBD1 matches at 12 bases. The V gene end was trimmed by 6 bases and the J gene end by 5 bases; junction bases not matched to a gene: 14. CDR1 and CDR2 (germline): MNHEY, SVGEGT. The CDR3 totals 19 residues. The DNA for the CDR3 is TGTGCCAGCAGCCCTACGATTGGGACAGGGGGCCCAAATAATTCACCCCTCCACTTT. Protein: CASSPTIGTGGPNNSPLHF.

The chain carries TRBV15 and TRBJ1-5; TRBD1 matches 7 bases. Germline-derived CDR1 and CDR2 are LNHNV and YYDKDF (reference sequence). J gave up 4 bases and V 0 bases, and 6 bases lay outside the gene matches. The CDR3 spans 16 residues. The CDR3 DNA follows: TGTGCCACCAGCAGAGATCTGGCCAGGGGGAATCAGCCCCAGCATTTT. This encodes CATSRDLARGNQPQHF.

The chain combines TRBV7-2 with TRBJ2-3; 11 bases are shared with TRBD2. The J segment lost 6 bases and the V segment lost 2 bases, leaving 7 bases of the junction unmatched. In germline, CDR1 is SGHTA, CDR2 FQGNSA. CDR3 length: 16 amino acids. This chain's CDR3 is CASSLRGRTSGDTQYF. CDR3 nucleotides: TGTGCCAGCAGCTTAAGAGGGAGGACTAGCGGGGATACGCAGTATTTT.

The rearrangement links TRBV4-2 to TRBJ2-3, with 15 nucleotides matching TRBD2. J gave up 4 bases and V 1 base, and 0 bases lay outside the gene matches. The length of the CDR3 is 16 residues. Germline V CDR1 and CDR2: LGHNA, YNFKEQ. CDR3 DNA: TGTGCCAGCAGCCAAGGGACTAGCGGGGGGGCAGATACGCAGTATTTT. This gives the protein CASSQGTSGGADTQYF.

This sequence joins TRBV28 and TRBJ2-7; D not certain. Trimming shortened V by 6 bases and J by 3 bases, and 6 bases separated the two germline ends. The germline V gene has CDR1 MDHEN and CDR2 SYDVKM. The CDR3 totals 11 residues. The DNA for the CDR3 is TGTGCCAGCAGGAAGAGCTACGAGCAGTACTTC. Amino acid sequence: CASRKSYEQYF.

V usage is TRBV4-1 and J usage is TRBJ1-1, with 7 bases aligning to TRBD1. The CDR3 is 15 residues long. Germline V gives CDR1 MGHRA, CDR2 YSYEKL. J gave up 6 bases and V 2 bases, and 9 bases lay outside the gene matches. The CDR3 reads CASSQRAQGVPEAFF. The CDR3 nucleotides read TGCGCCAGCAGCCAAAGAGCCCAGGGGGTCCCTGAAGCTTTCTTT.

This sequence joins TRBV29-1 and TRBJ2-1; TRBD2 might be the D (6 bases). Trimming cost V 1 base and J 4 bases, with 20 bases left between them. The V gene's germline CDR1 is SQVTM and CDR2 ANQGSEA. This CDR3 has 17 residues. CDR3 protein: CSVEGKGGGLFYNEQFF. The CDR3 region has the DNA TGCAGCGTTGAAGGGAAGGGAGGAGGACTGTTTTACAATGAGCAGTTCTTC.